This TCR beta chain appears in the sequencing data of a study of shared clonotypes between healthy human individuals. Study-wide background: A couple of female and a few male donors aged 18 to 49 were enrolled. CD4 naive and memory got three plates each, CD8 naive two, CD8 memory one.

CDR1 LNHDA and CDR2 SQIVND come from the germline V gene (reference sequence). V was trimmed by 4 bases and J by 1 base, leaving 16 bases between them. The CDR3 runs to 16 residues. Sorted-subset replicate PCRs used approximately 200 ng of genomic DNA. This amount corresponded to 33,000 or so T cell genomes. Sequencing was performed with immunoSEQ multiplex PCR; in TCRdb, only in-frame clones are kept and a portion is missing. The table lists hundreds of thousands of clones, 74% of them singletons. In regard to this clone: Its specificity is unknown.

Overall study results and limits: Naive CD4 clonotypes overlapped across a few donors at approximately 5.3%.

This TCR was sampled from a woman in her thirties in good health. Material: memory CD4+ T cells sorted from blood. The subset: CD45RA-negative fraction. This chain links TRBV19 with TRBJ1-2; D perhaps matches TRBD1 (6 bases). The CDR3: CASSKRAGGDNYGYTF. CDR3 nucleotide sequence: TGTGCCAGTAGTAAGCGTGCGGGGGGCGATAACTATGGCTACACCTTC.